This TCR beta chain was captured in a study of blood T cell repertoires in COVID-19. Clones were sequenced by immunoSEQ multiplex PCR, and TCRdb holds only the in-frame ones, with some missing. The sample lists fewer than 110,000 clones; approximately 89% were seen once. To note about this clone: The sample carries other DNA sequences with the same CDR3.

The sequenced sample was peripheral blood. This sequence was found in a woman older than 75 in a cohort sampled during active COVID-19.

CDR3 protein: CASSSNSFRGNQPQHF. DNA of the CDR3: TGTGCCAGTAGTAGTAATAGTTTCAGGGGTAATCAGCCCCAGCATTTT. J is TRBJ1-5 and V is TRBV19; TRBD1 might be the D (6 bases). The CDR3 is 16 residues long. Germline CDR1 and CDR2: LNHDA and SQIVND (reference sequence). V lost 4 bases and J lost 4, with 17 bases in between. The variable domain in full, with the rest retrieved from reference TRBV19 and TRBJ1-5, is DGGITQSPKYLFRKEGQNVTLSCEQNLNHDAMYWYRQDPGQGLRLIYYSQIVNDFQKGDIAEGYSVSREKKESFPLTVTSAQKNPTAFYLCASSSNSFRGNQPQHFGDGTRLSIL.